One and the same sample provided the 4 T cell receptor beta chains below, sequenced in a study of T cells in Graves' hyperthyroidism and ophthalmopathy. The CDR3 regions of TCR beta were amplified from RNA transcripts. Initially, a first-round RT-PCR of the TCR CDR3 employed the HTBI primer set. Each CDR3 protein gets one entry after TCRdb re-called the multiplex PCR reads with MiXCR. The sample consists of approximately 400,000 distinct CDR3 sequences, around a sixth of them appearing once. Sequences were obtained from blood. The receptors shown here come from a man aged 18 to 30 with Graves' ophthalmopathy.

This clonotype has at least ten counts. The chain links TRBV12-3 or TRBV12-4 to TRBJ2-1; 8 bases agree with TRBD1. J lost 12 bases, V lost 5 bases, and 6 bases had no gene match. This CDR3 is built from 12 residues. The CDR3 DNA sequence: TGTGCCAGCAGTGCCGGACAGGGAGCGCAGTTCTTC. It yields the protein CASSAGQGAQFF.

This clonotype was counted only a few times. J is TRBJ1-3 and V is TRBV6-1, with D possibly TRBD1 on 6 matching bases. The V end was cut by 10 bases, the J end by 0 bases, with 13 bases between. CDR1 is MNHNS and CDR2 is SASEGT in the germline V gene. The CDR3 is made up of 14 amino acids. The chain's CDR3 is CATRGMDSGNTIYF. Here the CDR3 DNA reads TGTGCCACCAGGGGTATGGACTCTGGAAACACCATATATTTT.

V is TRBV19 and J is TRBJ2-5; 9 bases are a match to TRBD1. Germline V gives CDR1 LNHDA, CDR2 SQIVND (reference sequence). Germline trimming cut 6 bases from V and 5 bases from J; bases unmatched to any gene: 10. The CDR3 length is 15 residues. The CDR3 region has the DNA TGTGCCAGTAGCCTTGGACAGGGGACGGGGGAGACCCAGTACTTC. As protein: CASSLGQGTGETQYF.

This clonotype was counted at least ten times. The rearrangement links TRBV5-5 to TRBJ1-2, with 8 bases fitting TRBD1. The CDR3 extends over 14 amino acids. Germline trimming cut 5 bases from V and 8 bases from J; bases unmatched to any gene: 11. CDR1 and CDR2 from the germline V gene are SGHKS and YYEKEE (reference sequence). The CDR3 coding sequence is TGTGCCAGCAGGTCGTTCGTCAGGGGGCACGGCTACACCTTC. Translation gives CASRSFVRGHGYTF.